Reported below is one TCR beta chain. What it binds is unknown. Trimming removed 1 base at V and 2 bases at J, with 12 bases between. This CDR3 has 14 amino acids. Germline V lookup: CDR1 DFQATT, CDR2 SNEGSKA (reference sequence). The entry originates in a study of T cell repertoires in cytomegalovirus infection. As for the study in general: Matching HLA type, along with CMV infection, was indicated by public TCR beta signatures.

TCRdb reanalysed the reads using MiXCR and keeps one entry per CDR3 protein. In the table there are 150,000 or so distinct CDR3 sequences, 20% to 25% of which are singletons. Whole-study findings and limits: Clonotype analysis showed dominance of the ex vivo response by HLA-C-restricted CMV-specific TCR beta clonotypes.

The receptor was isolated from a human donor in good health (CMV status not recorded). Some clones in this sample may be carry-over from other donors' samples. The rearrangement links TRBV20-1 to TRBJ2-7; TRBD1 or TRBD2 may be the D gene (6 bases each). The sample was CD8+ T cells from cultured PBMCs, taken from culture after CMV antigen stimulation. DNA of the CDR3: TGCAGTGCTAGAGGGGGGGCAGGTCCCTACGAGCAGTACTTC. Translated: CSARGGAGPYEQYF.